Listed below are T cell receptor beta chains from one sample, sequenced in a study of blood T cell repertoires in COVID-19. TCRdb's table, derived via immunoSEQ multiplex PCR, lists solely in-frame clones and lacks some. The sample includes around 160,000 clones, 80% seen only once; the top ten take about 3.7%. The sequenced sample consisted of PBMCs or T cells enriched from blood (not recorded which). These TCRs come from a woman in her sixties who had recovered from COVID-19. CDR3s include the opening cysteine and the closing phenylalanine or tryptophan. A D gene is named only where the DNA matches it firmly. A row's size may be missing; if present it is once, few, many or a size class.

j_gene | abundance | v_gene | len | d_gene | CDR3aa | CDR3nt
TRBJ2-7 | - | TRBV7-2 | 16 | - | CASSLVPAGPSYEQYF | TGTGCCAGCAGCTTAGTTCCAGCGGGCCCCTCCTACGAGCAGTACTTC
TRBJ2-3 | - | TRBV6-4 | 15 | TRBD2 | CASSDSTSGGATQYF | TGTGCCAGCAGTGACTCGACTAGCGGGGGGGCTACGCAGTATTTT
TRBJ2-7 | - | TRBV27 | 14 | - | CASSYSPTSYEQYF | TGTGCCAGCAGTTACTCCCCGACTTCATACGAGCAGTACTTC
TRBJ2-3 | few | TRBV6-5 | 14 | TRBD1 | CASRPGTGSDTQYF | TGTGCCAGCAGACCCGGGACAGGGTCAGATACGCAGTATTTT
TRBJ1-5 | once | TRBV6-5 | 15 | TRBD1 | CASSRGQEGNQPQHF | TGTGCCAGCAGCCGAGGACAGGAAGGCAATCAGCCCCAGCATTTT
TRBJ2-1 | - | TRBV12-5 | 13 | - | CASPGSTNNEQFF | TGTGCTAGTCCGGGGTCCACCAACAATGAGCAGTTCTTC
TRBJ2-1 | - | TRBV6-5 | 14 | - | CASMRERPGIQQFF | TGTGCCAGCATGAGAGAGAGACCAGGGATCCAGCAGTTCTTC
TRBJ1-2 | - | TRBV3-1/TRBV3-2 | 15 | - | CASSQGYRADYGYTF | TGTGCCAGCAGCCAAGGATACAGGGCAGACTATGGCTACACCTTC
TRBJ1-2 | - | TRBV29-1 | 12 | TRBD1 | CSGIRQGGGYTF | TGCAGCGGGATAAGACAGGGCGGCGGCTACACCTTC
TRBJ1-2 | few | TRBV11-2 | 14 | - | CASSVSRAGLGYTF | TGTGCCAGCAGCGTGAGCAGGGCCGGGCTTGGCTACACCTTC
TRBJ2-2 | - | TRBV6-5 | 15 | TRBD1 | CASRPRTGQTGELFF | TGTGCCAGCAGGCCCCGGACAGGGCAAACCGGGGAGCTGTTTTTT
TRBJ2-5 | - | TRBV29-1 | 16 | - | CSVVPPGQMVQETQYF | TGCAGCGTTGTCCCTCCCGGACAGATGGTACAAGAGACCCAGTACTTC
TRBJ2-4 | once | TRBV7-9 | 16 | TRBD1 | CASRLITGGAKNIQYF | TGTGCCAGCAGGCTTATAACAGGGGGAGCCAAAAACATTCAGTACTTC
TRBJ2-7 | - | TRBV11-2 | 15 | TRBD1 | CASSLEDRAAYEQYF | TGTGCCAGCAGCTTAGAGGACAGGGCCGCTTACGAGCAGTACTTC
TRBJ2-3 | - | TRBV6-5 | 15 | - | CASRPRHSLPDTQYF | TGTGCCAGCAGACCCAGACACTCACTCCCAGATACGCAGTATTTT
TRBJ1-3 | - | TRBV5-1 | 17 | - | CASSFPTDRPSGNTIYF | TGCGCCAGCAGCTTTCCTACGGACAGACCCTCTGGAAACACCATATATTTT
TRBJ1-2 | - | TRBV11-2 | 13 | - | CASSANRVPGYTF | TGTGCCAGCAGCGCCAACAGGGTTCCTGGCTACACCTTC
TRBJ2-2 | once | TRBV11-2 | 17 | TRBD1 | CASSLARQGAGTGELFF | TGTGCCAGCAGCTTAGCCCGACAGGGGGCAGGGACCGGGGAGCTGTTTTTT
TRBJ2-2 | once | TRBV5-6 | 16 | TRBD1 | CASSRPGQGNTGELFF | TGTGCCAGCAGCAGGCCCGGACAGGGGAACACCGGGGAGCTGTTTTTT
TRBJ1-1 | many | TRBV11-2 | 11 | - | CASSPGVGAFF | TGTGCCAGCAGCCCAGGGGTTGGAGCTTTCTTT
TRBJ1-2 | once | TRBV9 | 16 | - | CASNNPLYGTDYGYTF | TGTGCCAGCAACAACCCCCTCTACGGGACTGATTATGGCTACACCTTC
TRBJ1-2 | - | TRBV19 | 14 | TRBD1 | CASSPDRSNYGYTF | TGTGCCAGTAGCCCGGACAGGAGTAACTATGGCTACACCTTC
TRBJ1-3 | - | TRBV18 | 14 | TRBD1 | CASSQTGYGNTIYF | TGTGCCAGCTCGCAGACAGGGTATGGAAACACCATATATTTT
TRBJ2-2 | - | TRBV7-9 | 15 | TRBD2 | CASSLAALAAGELFF | TGTGCCAGCAGCTTAGCGGCACTAGCGGCCGGGGAGCTGTTTTTT